The present T cell receptor beta chain was sequenced within a study of T cell repertoires in cytomegalovirus infection (dated by TCRdb to between 2018 and 2021). At the level of the whole study: Because public TCR beta signatures pointed to carriage of CMV infection together with the matching HLA type, the HLA type of each donor mattered for the analysis. The investigation overall reported the following: Cumulative frequency of public TCR beta family members discriminated carriers of CMV infection plus the relevant HLA type in this cohort and an independent roughly 340-donor cohort. The ex vivo response was dominated by HLA-C-restricted CMV-specific TCR beta clonotypes, and the single most frequent clonotype in two of eight donors was supplied by these HLA-C-restricted clonotypes.

Details on this clonotype: Its antigen target is currently unknown. No base qualities exist here, and no much larger clone lies one base off it.

The instrument was an Illumina HiSeq 1500. TCRdb reprocessed the public reads (quality trimming at Q25 with fastp, clone calling with MiXCR) and kept in-frame beta chains. Here each entry gathers all rows of one CDR3 protein and keeps the most common genes and DNA. Across this sample there are around 280,000 distinct CDR3 sequences, with about an eighth seen only once. The ten largest clones add up to about 8.7% of the sample. For this chain, trimming is 4 bases at the V end and 7 bases at the J end, and the number of junction bases without a gene match is 2. The CDR3 runs 12 amino acids, cysteine and phenylalanine included. Only the CDR3 part of the read is kept: 36 bases, read in frame from the first base.

The sequenced material came from PBMCs. The V gene is TRBV12-3 or TRBV12-4 and the J gene is TRBJ1-2, with 8 central nucleotides matching TRBD1. This clonotype was sampled from a human donor in good health (CMV status not recorded). Some clones in this sample may be carry-over from other donors' samples. The DNA reads TGTGCCAGCAGTTCAGGGGGCTCTGGCTACACCTTC. Its protein product is CASSSGGSGYTF.